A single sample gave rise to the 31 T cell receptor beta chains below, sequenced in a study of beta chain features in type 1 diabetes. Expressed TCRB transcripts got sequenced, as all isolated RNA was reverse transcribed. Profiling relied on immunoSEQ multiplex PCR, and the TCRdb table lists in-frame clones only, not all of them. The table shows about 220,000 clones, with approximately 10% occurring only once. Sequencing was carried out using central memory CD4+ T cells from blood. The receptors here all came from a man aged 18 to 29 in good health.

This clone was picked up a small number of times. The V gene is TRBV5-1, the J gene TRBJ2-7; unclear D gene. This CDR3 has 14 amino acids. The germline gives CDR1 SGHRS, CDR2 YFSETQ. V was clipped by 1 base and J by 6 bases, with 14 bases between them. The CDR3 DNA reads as TGCGCCAGCAGCTTGATTGAGTTCCCCTTCGAGCAGTACTTC. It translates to CASSLIEFPFEQYF.

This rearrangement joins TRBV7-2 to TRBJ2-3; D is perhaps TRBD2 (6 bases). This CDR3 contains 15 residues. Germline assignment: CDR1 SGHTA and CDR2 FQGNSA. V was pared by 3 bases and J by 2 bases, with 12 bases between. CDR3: CASSFGGENTDTQYF. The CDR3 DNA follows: TGTGCCAGCAGCTTTGGCGGGGAGAACACAGATACGCAGTATTTT.

CDR3 sequence reads: CASSPGDEKLFF. CDR3 sequence (DNA): TGTGCCAGCAGCCCAGGGGATGAAAAACTGTTTTTT. The V gene is TRBV27, the J gene TRBJ1-4; TRBD1 might be the D (6 bases). Germline CDR1 is MNHEY and CDR2 is SMNVEV (reference sequence). The CDR3 extends over 12 amino acids. V lost 6 bases, J lost 6 bases, and 8 bases lay in between.

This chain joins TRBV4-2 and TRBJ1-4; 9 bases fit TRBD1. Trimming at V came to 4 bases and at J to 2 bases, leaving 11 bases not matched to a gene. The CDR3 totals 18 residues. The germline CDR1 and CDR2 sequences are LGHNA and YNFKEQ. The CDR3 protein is CASSRLSSTGGTNEKLFF. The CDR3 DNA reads TGTGCCAGCAGCCGCCTTTCTAGTACAGGGGGCACTAATGAAAAACTGTTTTTT.

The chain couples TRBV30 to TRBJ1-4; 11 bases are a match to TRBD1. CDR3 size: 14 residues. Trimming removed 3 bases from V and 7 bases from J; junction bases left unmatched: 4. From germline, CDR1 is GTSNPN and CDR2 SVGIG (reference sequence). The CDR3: CAWRSGTGGEKLFF. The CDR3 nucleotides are TGTGCCTGGAGATCCGGGACAGGGGGTGAAAAACTGTTTTTT.

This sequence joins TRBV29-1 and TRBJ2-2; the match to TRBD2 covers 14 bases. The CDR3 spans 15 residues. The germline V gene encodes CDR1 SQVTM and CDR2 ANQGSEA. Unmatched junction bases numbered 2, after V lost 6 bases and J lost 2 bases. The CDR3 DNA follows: TGCAGCGTAGGGACTAGCGGGGGTAACACCGGGGAGCTGTTTTTT. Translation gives CSVGTSGGNTGELFF.

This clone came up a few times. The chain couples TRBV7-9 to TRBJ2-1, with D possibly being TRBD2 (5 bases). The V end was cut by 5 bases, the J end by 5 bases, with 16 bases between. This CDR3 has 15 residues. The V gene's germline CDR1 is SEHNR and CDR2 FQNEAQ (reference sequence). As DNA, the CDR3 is TGTGCCAGCAGCCACCTACGGGGTCGGGACAATGAGCAGTTCTTC. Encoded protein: CASSHLRGRDNEQFF.

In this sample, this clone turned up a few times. CDR3 loop: CASSLRGNSYNEQFF. CDR3 bases: TGTGCCAGCAGCTTACGCGGGAACTCCTACAATGAGCAGTTCTTC. This rearrangement joins TRBV11-2 to TRBJ2-1; a weak D match, TRBD2 (6 bases). The CDR3 has 15 residues. Trimming pared 2 bases from V and 0 bases from J, leaving 8 bases between. The germline CDR1 and CDR2 sequences are SGHAT and FQNNGV. The entire variable domain, with the rest obtained from reference TRBV11-2 and TRBJ2-1, is as follows: EAGVAQSPRYKIIEKRQSVAFWCNPISGHATLYWYQQILGQGPKLLIQFQNNGVVDDSQLPKDRFSAERLKGVDSTLKIQPAKLEDSAVYLCASSLRGNSYNEQFFGPGTRLTVL.

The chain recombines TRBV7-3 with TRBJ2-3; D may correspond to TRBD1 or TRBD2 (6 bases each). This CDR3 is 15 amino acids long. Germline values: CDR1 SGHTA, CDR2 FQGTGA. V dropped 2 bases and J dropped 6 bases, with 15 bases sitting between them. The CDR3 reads CASSLSGESGDTQYF. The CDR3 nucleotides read TGTGCCAGCAGCTTATCAGGGGAGAGCGGGGATACGCAGTATTTT.

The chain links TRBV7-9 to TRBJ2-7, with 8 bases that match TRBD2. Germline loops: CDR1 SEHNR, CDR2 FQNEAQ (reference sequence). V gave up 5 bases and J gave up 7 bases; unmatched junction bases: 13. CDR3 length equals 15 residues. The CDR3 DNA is TGTGCCAGCAGCCTTGGCAGCGGGAGAACTGAGGAGCAGTACTTC. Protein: CASSLGSGRTEEQYF.

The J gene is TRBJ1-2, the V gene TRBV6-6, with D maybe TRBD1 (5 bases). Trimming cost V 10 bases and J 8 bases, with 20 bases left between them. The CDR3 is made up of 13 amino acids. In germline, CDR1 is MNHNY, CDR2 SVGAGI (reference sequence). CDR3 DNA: TGTGCCACCCGAATCCAGGGTAGAGGGGGCTACACCTTC. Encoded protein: CATRIQGRGGYTF.

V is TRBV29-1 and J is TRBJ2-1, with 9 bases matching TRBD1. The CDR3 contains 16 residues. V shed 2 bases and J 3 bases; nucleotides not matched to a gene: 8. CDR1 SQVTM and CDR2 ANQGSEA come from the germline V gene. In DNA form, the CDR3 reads TGCAGCGTTGAAAGGGGACAGGGATCCTACTACAATGAGCAGTTCTTC. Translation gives CSVERGQGSYYNEQFF.

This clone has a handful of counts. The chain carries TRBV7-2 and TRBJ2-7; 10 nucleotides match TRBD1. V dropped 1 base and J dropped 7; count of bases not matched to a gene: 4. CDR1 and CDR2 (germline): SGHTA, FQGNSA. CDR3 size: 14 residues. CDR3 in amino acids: CASSLVGQGPEQYF. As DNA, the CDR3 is TGTGCCAGCAGCTTAGTGGGACAGGGGCCAGAGCAGTACTTC.

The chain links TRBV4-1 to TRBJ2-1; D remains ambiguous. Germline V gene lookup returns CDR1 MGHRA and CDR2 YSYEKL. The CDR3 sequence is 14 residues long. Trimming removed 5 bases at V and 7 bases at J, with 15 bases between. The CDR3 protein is CASSMRQFLNEQFF. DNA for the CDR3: TGCGCCAGCAGCATGCGACAATTCCTAAATGAGCAGTTCTTC.

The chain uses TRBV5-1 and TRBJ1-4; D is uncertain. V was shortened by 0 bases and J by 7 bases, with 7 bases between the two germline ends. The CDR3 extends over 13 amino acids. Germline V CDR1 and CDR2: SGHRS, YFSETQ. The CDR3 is CASSLDPGEKLFF. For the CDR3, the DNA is TGCGCCAGCAGCTTGGACCCCGGTGAAAAACTGTTTTTT.

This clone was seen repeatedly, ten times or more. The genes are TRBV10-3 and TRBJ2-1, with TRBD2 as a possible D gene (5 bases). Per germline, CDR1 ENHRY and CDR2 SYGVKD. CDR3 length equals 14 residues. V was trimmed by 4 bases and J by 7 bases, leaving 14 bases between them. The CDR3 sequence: CAISGRARGNEQFF. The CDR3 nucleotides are TGTGCCATCAGTGGCCGAGCAAGAGGGAATGAGCAGTTCTTC.

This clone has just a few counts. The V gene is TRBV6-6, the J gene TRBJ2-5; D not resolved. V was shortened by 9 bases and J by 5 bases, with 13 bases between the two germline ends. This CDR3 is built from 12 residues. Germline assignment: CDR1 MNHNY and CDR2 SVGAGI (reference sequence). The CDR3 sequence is CASSPLAETQYF. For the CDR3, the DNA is TGTGCCAGTTCTCCCCTCGCGGAGACCCAGTACTTC.

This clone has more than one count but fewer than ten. The CDR3 nucleotides are TGTGCCAGCAGCTTGGATCCCGGGCCGCGGGATGAAAAACTGTTTTTT. This encodes CASSLDPGPRDEKLFF. The rearrangement links TRBV5-4 to TRBJ1-4, with D hard to call. From germline, CDR1 is SGHNT and CDR2 YYREEE (reference sequence). The CDR3 is 16 residues long. V was cut by 0 bases and J by 6 bases, with 15 bases left in between.

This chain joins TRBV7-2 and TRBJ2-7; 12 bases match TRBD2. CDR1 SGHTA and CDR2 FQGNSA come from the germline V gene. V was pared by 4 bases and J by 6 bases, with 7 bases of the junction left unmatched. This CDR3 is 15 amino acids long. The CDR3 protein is CASSSRTSGTGEQYF. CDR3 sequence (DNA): TGTGCCAGCAGCTCACGGACTAGCGGGACGGGCGAGCAGTACTTC.

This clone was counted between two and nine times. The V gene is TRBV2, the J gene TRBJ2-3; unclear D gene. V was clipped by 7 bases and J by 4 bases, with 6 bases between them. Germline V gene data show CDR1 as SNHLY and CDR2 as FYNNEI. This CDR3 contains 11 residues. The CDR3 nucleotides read TGTGCCAGCAACGTAGCAGATACGCAGTATTTT. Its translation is CASNVADTQYF.

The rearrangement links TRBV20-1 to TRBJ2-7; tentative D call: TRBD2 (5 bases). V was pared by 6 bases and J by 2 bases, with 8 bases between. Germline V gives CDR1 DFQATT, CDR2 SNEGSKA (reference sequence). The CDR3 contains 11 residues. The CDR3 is CSAPGTYEQYF. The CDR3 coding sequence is TGCAGTGCCCCCGGGACCTACGAGCAGTACTTC.

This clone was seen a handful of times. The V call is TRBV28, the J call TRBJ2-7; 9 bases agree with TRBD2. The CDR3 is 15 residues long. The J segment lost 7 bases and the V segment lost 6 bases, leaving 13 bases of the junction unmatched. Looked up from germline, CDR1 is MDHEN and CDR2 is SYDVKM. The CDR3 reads CASSRREGSLWEQYF. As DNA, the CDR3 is TGTGCCAGCAGCAGGCGGGAGGGTTCTTTATGGGAGCAGTACTTC.

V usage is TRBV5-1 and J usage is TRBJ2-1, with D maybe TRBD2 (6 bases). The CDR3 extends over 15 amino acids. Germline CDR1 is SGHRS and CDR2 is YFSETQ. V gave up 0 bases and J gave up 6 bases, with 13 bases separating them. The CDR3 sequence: CASSLENPGSNEQFF. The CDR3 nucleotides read TGCGCCAGCAGCTTGGAGAATCCCGGGAGCAATGAGCAGTTCTTC.

The CDR3 nucleotides read TGTGCCAGCAGCTTAAGGCAGGGTATGAACACTGAAGCTTTCTTT. Residues: CASSLRQGMNTEAFF. This rearrangement joins TRBV5-4 to TRBJ1-1; possible D gene TRBD1, 5 bases. The V and J ends lost 2 bases and 0 bases respectively, with 11 bases between them. This CDR3 region has 15 residues. Germline values: CDR1 SGHNT, CDR2 YYREEE (reference sequence).

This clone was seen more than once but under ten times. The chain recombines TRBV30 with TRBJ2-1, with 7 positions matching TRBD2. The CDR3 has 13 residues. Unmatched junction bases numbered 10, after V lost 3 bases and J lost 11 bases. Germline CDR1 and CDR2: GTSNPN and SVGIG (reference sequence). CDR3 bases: TGTGCCTGGAGGGAGGCGGGAGTTAACAAGCAGTTCTTC. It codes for CAWREAGVNKQFF.

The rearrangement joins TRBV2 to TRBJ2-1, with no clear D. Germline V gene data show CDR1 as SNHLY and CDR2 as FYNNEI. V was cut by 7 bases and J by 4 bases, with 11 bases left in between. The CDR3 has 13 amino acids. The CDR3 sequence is CASTPLIYNEQFF. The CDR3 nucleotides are TGTGCCAGCACCCCCTTGATATACAATGAGCAGTTCTTC. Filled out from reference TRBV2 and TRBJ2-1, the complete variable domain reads EPEVTQTPSHQVTQMGQEVILRCVPISNHLYFYWYRQILGQKVEFLVSFYNNEISEKSEIFDDQFSVERPDGSNFTLKIRSTKLEDSAMYFCASTPLIYNEQFFGPGTRLTVL.

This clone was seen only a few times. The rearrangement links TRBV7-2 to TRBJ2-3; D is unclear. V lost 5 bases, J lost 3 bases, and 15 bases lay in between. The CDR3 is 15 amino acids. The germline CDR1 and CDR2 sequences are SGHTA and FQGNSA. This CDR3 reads CASSPRSPRTDTQYF. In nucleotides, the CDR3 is TGTGCCAGCAGCCCAAGGTCCCCGCGGACAGATACGCAGTATTTT. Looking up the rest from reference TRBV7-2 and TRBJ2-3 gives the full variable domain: GAGVSQSPSNKVTEKGKDVELRCDPISGHTALYWYRQSLGQGLEFLIYFQGNSAPDKSGLPSDRFSAERTGGSVSTLTIQRTQQEDSAVYLCASSPRSPRTDTQYFGPGTRLTVL.

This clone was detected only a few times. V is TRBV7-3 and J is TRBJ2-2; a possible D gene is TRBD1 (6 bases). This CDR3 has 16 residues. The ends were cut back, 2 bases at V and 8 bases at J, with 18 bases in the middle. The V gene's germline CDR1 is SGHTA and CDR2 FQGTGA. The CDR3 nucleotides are TGTGCCAGCAGCTTACTTTCGGGACAAATTACGGGGGAGCTGTTTTTT. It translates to CASSLLSGQITGELFF.

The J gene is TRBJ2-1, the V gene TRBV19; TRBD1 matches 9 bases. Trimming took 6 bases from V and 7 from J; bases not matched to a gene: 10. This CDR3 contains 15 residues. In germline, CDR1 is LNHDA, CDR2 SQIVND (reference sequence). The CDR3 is CASRSGTGIWNEQFF. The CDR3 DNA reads TGTGCCAGTAGATCCGGGACAGGGATTTGGAATGAGCAGTTCTTC. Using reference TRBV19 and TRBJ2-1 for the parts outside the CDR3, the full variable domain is DGGITQSPKYLFRKEGQNVTLSCEQNLNHDAMYWYRQDPGQGLRLIYYSQIVNDFQKGDIAEGYSVSREKKESFPLTVTSAQKNPTAFYLCASRSGTGIWNEQFFGPGTRLTVL.

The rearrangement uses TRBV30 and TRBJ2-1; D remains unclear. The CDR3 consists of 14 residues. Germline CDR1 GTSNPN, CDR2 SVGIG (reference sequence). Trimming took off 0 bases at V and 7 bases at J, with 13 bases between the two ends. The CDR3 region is CAWSVQPHRNEQFF. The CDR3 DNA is TGTGCCTGGAGTGTACAACCCCACCGGAATGAGCAGTTCTTC.

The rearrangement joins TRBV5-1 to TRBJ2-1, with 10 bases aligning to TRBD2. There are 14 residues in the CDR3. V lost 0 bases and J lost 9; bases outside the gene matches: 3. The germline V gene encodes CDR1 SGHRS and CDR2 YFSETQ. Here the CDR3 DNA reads TGCGCCAGCAGCTTGGAGGTAGCGGGGGGTGAGCAGTTCTTC. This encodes CASSLEVAGGEQFF. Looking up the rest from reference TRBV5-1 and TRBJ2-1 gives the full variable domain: KAGVTQTPRYLIKTRGQQVTLSCSPISGHRSVSWYQQTPGQGLQFLFEYFSETQRNKGNFPGRFSGRQFSNSRSEMNVSTLELGDSALYLCASSLEVAGGEQFFGPGTRLTVL.